A single sample is the source of the 2 T cell receptor beta chains below, sequenced in a study of T-cell reconstitution after alpha-beta-depleted transplantation in children. Preparation of the TCRbeta library was carried out with unique molecular identifiers. TCRdb reprocessed the PCR reads via MiXCR and lists one record per CDR3 protein. Among approximately 630,000 distinct CDR3 sequences listed, about an eighth were seen once. Sequencing was performed on PBMCs, taken before TCRalphabeta/CD19-depleted stem cell transplant. Every receptor here comes from a girl aged 2-10 years with congenital amegakaryocytic thrombocytopenia, due to receive a stem cell transplant.

Of note for this clonotype: At one end, the junction sequence differs from germline, possibly due to a read error. This rearrangement joins TRBV7-9 to TRBJ2-2, with TRBD2 identical over 10 bases. Germline values: CDR1 SEHNR, CDR2 FQNEAQ (reference sequence). The CDR3 has 16 residues. CDR3 protein: CASSPRSGRNTGELLF. CDR3 in DNA: TGTGCCAGCAGCCCTCGTAGCGGGAGGAACACCGGGGAGCTGTTATTT.

Note on this clonotype: A much larger clone lies one base from this, so it may be a read error. V and J are TRBV20-1 and TRBJ2-5; no reliable D call. The CDR3 runs 15 residues. The germline V gene encodes CDR1 DFQATT and CDR2 SNEGSKA (reference sequence). Trimming pared 4 bases from V and 4 bases from J, leaving 19 bases between. In nucleotides, the CDR3 is TGCAGTGCTACATCGCTCGAAGAGGTACGAGAGACCCAGTACTTC. This translates into CSATSLEEVRETQYF.